The clone carrying this TCR beta chain was counted between two and nine times. Its matching antigen is unknown. The source of the sample is a study of regulatory T cells in long-lasting Graves disease. Overall study results and limits: Favored usage of TRBV28, TRBJ1-2 and TRBJ2-5 was recorded in persistent disease. For persistent Graves' patients, TCR diversity was lower than for newly diagnosed ones.

Documented time point: newly diagnosed GD, antithyroid drugs for less than 3 months. The TCR library used RNA extracted from PBMCs. The patients were drawn from one endocrinology department in Xi'an, China. The authors built TCR beta libraries using iRepertoire HTBI primers and Arm-PCR of CDR3 regions. A single record per CDR3 protein comes from TCRdb applying MiXCR to the multiplex PCR reads. The sample includes 400,000 to 500,000 distinct CDR3 sequences, over 14% of them seen just once. The J segment lost 3 bases and the V segment lost 1 base, leaving 9 bases of the junction unmatched. CDR3 length equals 17 residues. Looked up from germline, CDR1 is DFQATT and CDR2 is SNEGSKA (reference sequence). These data are also associated with another study on T cells in Graves' hyperthyroidism and ophthalmopathy. From that second work: Clonotypes that were expanded in thyroid above 0.001 mostly appeared in blood too.

The sample here was peripheral blood mononuclear cells (PBMCs), taken at new diagnosis, from a patient treated with antithyroid drugs. This sequence was found in a woman in her thirties or forties with Graves disease. The chain is built from TRBV20-1 and TRBJ2-3, with TRBD2 matching over 11 bases. CDR3: CSARGGSGRAGTDTQYF. CDR3 coding DNA: TGCAGTGCTAGAGGGGGTAGCGGGAGGGCCGGAACAGATACGCAGTATTTT.